The 30 T cell receptor beta chains reported below all come from one sample, sequenced in a study of cytotoxic CD8 clonotypes in ibrutinib-treated CLL (dated by TCRdb to the early 2020s). Library construction relied on the immunoSEQ multiplex PCR assay. Imported from immuneACCESS, the table was reduced by TCRdb to in-frame sequences with V and J called. These copies leave out some clones; in studies compared against another copy, an unresolved V gene accounts for under half, and the cause of the remainder is not known. The sample profile shows some 350,000 clones; 67% of them were found once. The ten most abundant clones make up 6.3% of the sample. The material sequenced was PBMCs, taken after 36 months of ibrutinib treatment. Receptors were obtained from a human donor with chronic lymphocytic leukemia.

The V gene is TRBV29-1, the J gene TRBJ2-7; TRBD1 might be the D (5 bases). Trimming cost V 3 bases and J 5 bases, with 17 bases left between them. Germline V gene lookup returns CDR1 SQVTM and CDR2 ANQGSEA. This CDR3 region has 14 residues. The CDR3 nucleotides read TGCAGCGTTGAGAGGTGGCAGGGTGGTGACGAGCAGTACTTC. Its protein product is CSVERWQGGDEQYF.

The chain is built from TRBV5-1 and TRBJ1-1; D gene ambiguous. CDR1 and CDR2 (germline): SGHRS, YFSETQ. This CDR3 spans 12 amino acids. V was pared by 3 bases and J by 4 bases, with 7 bases between. The CDR3 nucleotides are TGCGCCAGCAGCTCCCCAGGCACTGAAGCTTTCTTT. Encoded protein: CASSSPGTEAFF.

The chain links TRBV7-8 to TRBJ2-7, with 8 bases fitting TRBD1. In germline, CDR1 is SGHVS, CDR2 FQNEAQ. The CDR3 extends over 15 amino acids. J was trimmed by 1 base and V by 4 bases; bases with no gene match: 6. The CDR3 region has the DNA TGTGCCAGCAGCTCGACAGGGGCGCTGTCCTACGAGCAGTACTTC. This gives the protein CASSSTGALSYEQYF.

The gene calls are TRBV5-1 and TRBJ2-4, with a weak D call TRBD2 (6 bases). V lost 4 bases, J lost 3 bases, and 17 bases lay in between. The V gene's germline CDR1 is SGHRS and CDR2 YFSETQ. The CDR3 has 16 amino acids. CDR3 amino acids: CASSPYSGFVKNIQYF. The CDR3 DNA follows: TGCGCCAGCAGCCCCTACAGCGGGTTCGTCAAAAACATTCAGTACTTC.

The chain couples TRBV2 to TRBJ2-2, with 8 positions matching TRBD2. The trim removed 4 bases at V and 7 bases at J, leaving 5 bases unmatched. From germline, CDR1 is SNHLY and CDR2 FYNNEI. The CDR3 is made up of 14 amino acids. In DNA form, the CDR3 reads TGTGCCAGCAGTGGAGGGACTAGTATCGGGGAGCTGTTTTTT. Translated, it gives CASSGGTSIGELFF.

The V call is TRBV13, the J call TRBJ2-3; D perhaps matches TRBD1 (6 bases). CDR3 size: 15 residues. V was clipped by 4 bases and J by 6 bases, with 17 bases between them. Germline CDR1 and CDR2: PRHDT and FYEKMQ (reference sequence). CDR3 coding DNA: TGTGCCAGCAGCTCCCGGCAGGGGCGTGTTGATACGCAGTATTTT. This translates into CASSSRQGRVDTQYF.

J is TRBJ2-6 and V is TRBV15; TRBD1 matches 7 bases. CDR3 length: 18 residues. CDR1 is LNHNV and CDR2 is YYDKDF in the germline V gene (reference sequence). V shed 3 bases and J 0 bases; nucleotides not matched to a gene: 8. The CDR3 bases are TGTGCCACCAGCAGTAGGACAGGCCTTGTCTCTGGGGCCAACGTCCTGACTTTC. Translating it yields CATSSRTGLVSGANVLTF.

The chain links TRBV29-1 to TRBJ2-1; 8 nucleotides align to TRBD2. The ends lost 0 bases at V and 9 bases at J; junction bases unmatched: 10. The CDR3 is 15 residues long. Germline V lookup: CDR1 SQVTM, CDR2 ANQGSEA. The DNA for the CDR3 is TGCAGCGTTGAAGATCTTGCGGGAGGAAAGGGTGAGCAGTTCTTC. Translating gives CSVEDLAGGKGEQFF.

The chain carries TRBV9 and TRBJ1-4; D unresolved. Between the trimmed V and J ends, which lost 3 bases and 6 bases, there was a span of 9 bases. The CDR3 has 13 residues. Germline lookup yields CDR1 SGDLS and CDR2 YYNGEE. CDR3 in amino acids: CASSAKEDEKLFF. The CDR3, as DNA: TGTGCCAGCAGCGCGAAAGAGGATGAAAAACTGTTTTTT.

This chain uses TRBV2 with TRBJ1-1; the D is unclear. Trimming took off 3 bases at V and 13 bases at J, with 18 bases between the two ends. The CDR3 runs 13 residues. Germline V gene data show CDR1 as SNHLY and CDR2 as FYNNEI. CDR3 in DNA: TGTGCCAGCAGTGATCTCCTGTTGGGAAGAGTTTTCTTT. This encodes CASSDLLLGRVFF.

The rearrangement joins TRBV2 to TRBJ2-5; D is unclear. There are 14 residues in the CDR3. Germline V gene sequence: CDR1 SNHLY, CDR2 FYNNEI. With 1 base removed from V and 5 bases from J, the gap between germline ends came to 11 bases. CDR3 loop: CASSEEELVETQYF. The CDR3, as DNA: TGTGCCAGCAGTGAAGAGGAGCTTGTGGAGACCCAGTACTTC.

The chain combines TRBV7-2 with TRBJ2-1, with a tentative D call TRBD2 (6 bases). Germline CDR1 and CDR2: SGHTA and FQGNSA. The CDR3 is 17 amino acids. V shed 4 bases and J shed 7 bases, with 23 bases lying between them. CDR3 bases: TGTGCCAGCAGCTCAGTAAGCCCGGGACTGTCATCGAATGAGCAGTTCTTC. Encoded protein: CASSSVSPGLSSNEQFF.

This clone turned up a few times. The chain is built from TRBV18 and TRBJ1-5, with D maybe TRBD1 (5 bases). Germline CDR1 and CDR2: KGHSH and LQKENI. Trimming took off 4 bases at V and 0 bases at J, with 10 bases between the two ends. There are 15 residues in the CDR3. The CDR3 DNA is TGTGCCAGCTCACGGGACCTAAATAGCAATCAGCCCCAGCATTTT. Translated: CASSRDLNSNQPQHF.

V gene TRBV27 combines with J gene TRBJ2-3; 9 bases fit TRBD1. Losses at the gene ends were 0 bases for V and 4 bases for J; bases not matched to a gene: 5. The CDR3 extends over 16 amino acids. The germline CDR1 and CDR2 sequences are MNHEY and SMNVEV (reference sequence). CDR3 sequence reads: CASSLSGTGLSDTQYF. CDR3 nucleotide sequence: TGTGCCAGCAGTTTATCAGGGACAGGGTTATCAGATACGCAGTATTTT.

This clone was seen once. The CDR3 region is CASSFLGGSSTDTQYF. Written as DNA, the CDR3 is TGTGCCAGCAGCTTCTTGGGGGGGTCTAGCACAGATACGCAGTATTTT. The V gene is TRBV11-2, the J gene TRBJ2-3; TRBD2 matches at 7 bases. V lost 3 bases and J lost 0; bases outside the gene matches: 6. The CDR3 is 16 amino acids. Per the germline V gene, CDR1 is SGHAT and CDR2 is FQNNGV.

The chain combines TRBV7-8 with TRBJ2-7; 10 bases line up with TRBD2. V lost 5 bases and J lost 4; bases outside the gene matches: 5. The V gene's germline CDR1 is SGHVS and CDR2 FQNEAQ. This CDR3 comprises 14 residues. CDR3 sequence (DNA): TGTGCCAGCAGCCCGTTACTAGCGGGGTACGAGCAGTACTTC. The encoded protein is CASSPLLAGYEQYF. Full variable domain (rest looked up from reference TRBV7-8 and TRBJ2-7): GAGVSQSPRYKVAKRGQDVALRCDPISGHVSLFWYQQALGQGPEFLTYFQNEAQLDKSGLPSDRFFAERPEGSVSTLKIQRTQQEDSAVYLCASSPLLAGYEQYFGPGTRLTVT.

This chain connects TRBV6-1 to TRBJ2-7; unclear D gene. From germline, CDR1 is MNHNS and CDR2 SASEGT. V lost 3 bases and J lost 6, with 15 bases in between. CDR3 length: 14 residues. The CDR3 loop is CASSDPTRLGEQYF. As DNA, the CDR3 is TGTGCCAGCAGTGATCCGACTCGCTTGGGCGAGCAGTACTTC.

This chain connects TRBV7-7 to TRBJ2-3; 9 nucleotides match TRBD1. J was trimmed by 0 bases and V by 5 bases; bases with no gene match: 12. The CDR3 spans 18 residues. Per the germline V gene, CDR1 is SSHAT and CDR2 is FNYEAQ (reference sequence). The CDR3 DNA reads TGTGCCAGCAGCGCCCGCTTAACAGGGGGCTCTAGCACAGATACGCAGTATTTT. It codes for CASSARLTGGSSTDTQYF.

This chain joins TRBV11-3 and TRBJ2-5; 7 bases line up with TRBD1. In germline, CDR1 is SGHNT, CDR2 YENEEA. The CDR3 covers 13 residues. V shed 5 bases and J 2 bases; nucleotides not matched to a gene: 2. This CDR3 reads CASSVQGQETQYF. CDR3 nucleotides: TGTGCCAGCAGCGTACAGGGGCAAGAGACCCAGTACTTC.

This chain joins TRBV28 and TRBJ1-1; a weak D match, TRBD1 (5 bases). This CDR3 has 15 residues. In germline, CDR1 is MDHEN, CDR2 SYDVKM. V lost 2 bases and J lost 5, with 15 bases in between. CDR3 protein: CASSLLDRRKTEAFF. CDR3 in DNA: TGTGCCAGCAGTTTACTCGACAGAAGAAAGACTGAAGCTTTCTTT.

V usage is TRBV27 and J usage is TRBJ2-3, with 12 bases lining up with TRBD1. CDR3 size: 15 residues. Germline CDR1 and CDR2: MNHEY and SMNVEV (reference sequence). The V gene end was trimmed by 6 bases and the J gene end by 7 bases; junction bases not matched to a gene: 8. CDR3 sequence: CASRRDRGQDYTQYF. Here the CDR3 DNA reads TGTGCCAGCAGGCGGGACAGGGGGCAGGACTATACGCAGTATTTT.

The genes are TRBV29-1 and TRBJ1-1, with a weak D call TRBD1 (5 bases). The V gene lost 6 bases and the J gene lost 2 bases, with 28 bases spanning the gap. The CDR3 loop spans 18 amino acids. From germline, CDR1 is SQVTM and CDR2 ANQGSEA. CDR3 nucleotide sequence: TGCAGCGTGGGTGGGACGGGCAAAATCTCCGGATTTAACACTGAAGCTTTCTTT. Its protein product is CSVGGTGKISGFNTEAFF.

The V gene is TRBV29-1, the J gene TRBJ2-5; the D gene is possibly TRBD1 (6 bases). CDR3 length: 13 amino acids. The V end was cut by 4 bases, the J end by 1 base, with 10 bases between. Germline V lookup: CDR1 SQVTM, CDR2 ANQGSEA. The CDR3 bases are TGCAGCGTTGCCAAGGACAGCCAAGAGACCCAGTACTTC. Its translation is CSVAKDSQETQYF.

This clone was observed a few times. This chain joins TRBV7-9 and TRBJ1-4, with D maybe TRBD1 (5 bases). The CDR3 is 15 amino acids. V lost 5 bases, J lost 5 bases, and 15 bases lay in between. Looked up from germline, CDR1 is SEHNR and CDR2 is FQNEAQ (reference sequence). CDR3 amino acids: CASSLDSGENEKLFF. The CDR3 nucleotides are TGTGCCAGCAGCCTAGATTCGGGGGAAAATGAAAAACTGTTTTTT.

The genes are TRBV5-1 and TRBJ1-4; D not certain. CDR1 SGHRS and CDR2 YFSETQ come from the germline V gene. V lost 3 bases, J lost 3 bases, and 12 bases lay in between. The CDR3 runs 15 residues. Here the CDR3 DNA reads TGCGCCAGCAGCTGGTCGGGGTACCCTAATGAAAAACTGTTTTTT. Amino acid sequence: CASSWSGYPNEKLFF. Full variable domain (rest looked up from reference TRBV5-1 and TRBJ1-4): KAGVTQTPRYLIKTRGQQVTLSCSPISGHRSVSWYQQTPGQGLQFLFEYFSETQRNKGNFPGRFSGRQFSNSRSEMNVSTLELGDSALYLCASSWSGYPNEKLFFGSGTQLSVL.

The chain uses TRBV13 and TRBJ2-1; D perhaps matches TRBD1 (5 bases). V was pared by 7 bases and J by 6 bases, with 13 bases between. Germline V gene data show CDR1 as PRHDT and CDR2 as FYEKMQ (reference sequence). The CDR3 extends over 13 amino acids. CDR3 residues: CASTPPRVNEQFF. DNA of the CDR3: TGTGCCAGCACCCCCCCCAGGGTCAATGAGCAGTTCTTC.

CDR3 protein: CASSGSGWVNTGELFF. The DNA of the CDR3 is TGTGCCAGCAGCGGGAGCGGGTGGGTTAACACCGGGGAGCTGTTTTTT. The chain has TRBV9 and TRBJ2-2; a weak D match, TRBD2 (6 bases). The V gene's germline CDR1 is SGDLS and CDR2 YYNGEE. The CDR3 contains 16 residues. The V and J ends lost 3 bases and 2 bases respectively, with 14 bases between them.

The gene calls are TRBV27 and TRBJ2-2; no clear D gene. Germline CDR1 and CDR2: MNHEY and SMNVEV (reference sequence). The CDR3 loop spans 14 amino acids. V lost 7 bases to trimming and J lost 2 bases, with 11 bases between them. Written as DNA, the CDR3 is TGTGCCAGCACCGCACGGCAAAACACCGGGGAGCTGTTTTTT. It encodes CASTARQNTGELFF.

V and J are TRBV5-1 and TRBJ2-3, with 12 bases matching TRBD2. The CDR3 extends over 17 amino acids. Unmatched junction bases numbered 9, after V lost 5 bases and J lost 2 bases. From germline, CDR1 is SGHRS and CDR2 YFSETQ. CDR3 residues: CASRLAGGHAYTDTQYF. CDR3 nucleotides: TGCGCCAGCAGACTAGCGGGGGGCCACGCGTACACAGATACGCAGTATTTT.

The rearrangement joins TRBV28 to TRBJ1-4; no firm D call. The V gene lost 5 bases and the J gene lost 6 bases, with 16 bases spanning the gap. In germline, CDR1 is MDHEN, CDR2 SYDVKM. CDR3 length equals 15 residues. Here the CDR3 DNA reads TGTGCCAGCAGTCTCCAATCAGGATGGGATGAAAAACTGTTTTTT. This gives the protein CASSLQSGWDEKLFF.